This TCR beta chain came from a study of blood T cell repertoires in COVID-19. For the study at large: The United States, Italy and Spain supplied acute and convalescent COVID-19 samples. PBMCs, B-cell-depleted T cells, or T cells were the source of the cDNA or gDNA that made up the material.

In the study's own analysis: Nucleated cell counts were estimated from reference gene primer amplification. The assay was immunoSEQ multiplex PCR, and TCRdb's table has in-frame clones only and misses some. V and J calls and clone size are those listed in that table; D and trimming were worked out from the DNA. Found here are 50,000 to 70,000 clones, 70% to 90% of them singletons; the top ten hold around 8.3%. CDR1 is SGHAT and CDR2 is FQNNGV in the germline V gene. Trimming removed 4 bases at V and 8 bases at J, with 23 bases between. This CDR3 region has 17 residues. The receptor comes from a human donor with active COVID-19. The donor label of this sample is uncertain. The chain combines TRBV11-2 with TRBJ1-4; TRBD1 might be the D (5 bases). The sequenced sample was peripheral blood. The chain's CDR3 is CASSSLLVPGHREKLFF. In DNA, the CDR3 is TGTGCCAGCAGCTCACTTCTCGTGCCAGGGCATCGGGAAAAACTGTTTTTT.